This T cell receptor beta chain was sequenced for a study of blood T cell repertoires in COVID-19. The protocol was immunoSEQ multiplex PCR, while the TCRdb copy is restricted to in-frame clones and leaves out a portion. The table records about 400,000 clones, approximately 86% of them present only once. The germline gives CDR1 LGHDT, CDR2 YNNKEL (reference sequence). This CDR3 has 12 residues. V lost 10 bases and J lost 5, with 13 bases in between. This receptor was identified in a woman between 40 and 50 years old with acute COVID-19. The source material was PBMCs or T cells enriched from blood (not recorded which). V usage is TRBV3-1 (or the pseudogene TRBV3-2) and J usage is TRBJ2-3; D perhaps matches TRBD2 (6 bases). CDR3 loop: CATGLPGDTQYF. The CDR3 nucleotides are TGTGCCACGGGACTGCCGGGAGATACGCAGTATTTT.